The 23 T cell receptor beta chains below were found in one sample sequenced in a study of CD8 T cells in ankylosing spondylitis. Study observations and caveats: Blood of patients with ankylosing spondylitis appeared to be characterized by a TCR beta motif of several highly homologous variants.

These receptors lack a known antigen. One entry per CDR3 protein, called by TCRdb with MiXCR from the 5' RACE reads. The top ten clones hold nearly 7% of a sample with approximately 500,000 distinct CDR3 sequences, 9.5% to 15% of them seen once. Sequencing used blood, either unsorted or a sorted T cell fraction (not recorded which). All receptors come from a male donor with ankylosing spondylitis.

This clonotype came up many times. The chain recombines TRBV10-2 with TRBJ2-2, with 8 bases identical to TRBD1. Germline lookup yields CDR1 WSHSY and CDR2 SAAADI. The CDR3 is 13 amino acids. Losses at the gene ends were 6 bases for V and 6 bases for J; bases not matched to a gene: 3. The CDR3 DNA sequence: TGCGCCAGCAGCCAGACAGGGGCCGGGGAGCTGTTTTTT. Its translation: CASSQTGAGELFF.

V is TRBV14 and J is TRBJ2-7; D ambiguous. The CDR3 sequence is 10 residues long. The germline gives CDR1 SGHDN, CDR2 FVKESK. Trimming removed 6 bases at V and 4 bases at J, with 4 bases between. This CDR3 is CASSRYEQYV. The DNA of the CDR3 is TGTGCCAGCAGTAGGTACGAGCAGTACGTC.

In this sample, this clonotype turned up a few times. The V and J genes are TRBV5-1 and TRBJ1-1; D not resolved. V lost 1 base and J 2 bases, leaving 9 bases between the germline ends. CDR1 and CDR2 from the germline V gene are SGHRS and YFSETQ. The CDR3 runs to 14 residues. CDR3 region: CASSLFNPNTEAFF. In DNA, the CDR3 is TGCGCCAGCAGCTTGTTCAATCCCAACACTGAAGCTTTCTTT.

This chain connects TRBV7-9 to TRBJ2-7, with 12 bases identical to TRBD2. CDR1 SEHNR and CDR2 FQNEAQ come from the germline V gene (reference sequence). The V gene end was trimmed by 5 bases and the J gene end by 5 bases; junction bases not matched to a gene: 7. The CDR3 has 15 amino acids. This chain's CDR3 is CASSHRTSGNDEQYF. CDR3 nucleotides: TGTGCCAGCAGCCACCGGACTAGCGGGAATGACGAGCAGTACTTC.

The genes are TRBV7-9 and TRBJ2-7; D is unresolved. The CDR3 is 14 residues long. The germline CDR1 and CDR2 sequences are SEHNR and FQNEAQ (reference sequence). V lost 2 bases to trimming and J lost 2 bases, with 10 bases between them. The CDR3 sequence: CASSLLAEPYEQYF. The CDR3 DNA is TGTGCCAGCAGCTTACTGGCTGAACCCTACGAGCAGTACTTC.

The V call is TRBV7-6, the J call TRBJ2-7; D could derive from TRBD1 or TRBD2 (5 bases each). This CDR3 contains 15 residues. Trimming stripped 2 bases from V and 0 bases from J, with 11 bases between. The germline V gene has CDR1 SGHVS and CDR2 FNYEAQ. The CDR3 protein is CASSLSRDHSYEQYF. CDR3 bases: TGTGCCAGCAGCTTATCCAGGGACCACTCCTACGAGCAGTACTTC.

There are a few counts of this clonotype. V usage is TRBV28 and J usage is TRBJ1-1, with D possibly being TRBD1 (5 bases). Germline CDR1 reads MDHEN; CDR2 reads SYDVKM. Trimming removed 2 bases from V and 1 base from J, with 17 bases in between. The CDR3 spans 17 residues. CDR3 sequence: CASSLVGGGNSNTEAFF. The CDR3 region has the DNA TGTGCCAGCAGTTTAGTCGGGGGGGGTAACTCGAACACTGAAGCTTTCTTT. The full variable domain, its missing parts supplied by reference TRBV28 and TRBJ1-1, is DVKVTQSSRYLVKRTGEKVFLECVQDMDHENMFWYRQDPGLGLRLIYFSYDVKMKEKGDIPEGYSVSREKKERFSLILESASTNQTSMYLCASSLVGGGNSNTEAFFGQGTRLTVV.

This clonotype was detected a few times. The chain carries TRBV24-1 and TRBJ2-1; 14 nucleotides line up with TRBD2. The V gene's germline CDR1 is KGHDR and CDR2 SFDVKD. The CDR3 is made up of 20 amino acids. V lost 5 bases, J lost 7 bases, and 18 bases stayed unmatched. CDR3 loop: CATSGRVGLAGERGWNEQFF. The CDR3 bases are TGTGCCACCAGTGGACGGGTGGGACTAGCGGGAGAAAGGGGATGGAATGAGCAGTTCTTC.

The chain is built from TRBV12-3 or TRBV12-4 and TRBJ1-5; 8 bases match TRBD1. The CDR3 runs to 16 residues. After removal of 6 bases from V and 2 bases from J, the junction contained 9 bases not matched to a gene. This CDR3 reads CASSDGQGYGNQPQHF. The CDR3 bases are TGTGCCAGCAGCGATGGACAGGGCTACGGCAATCAGCCCCAGCATTTT.

This clonotype was seen more than once but under ten times. This chain connects TRBV20-1 to TRBJ2-3; 7 nucleotides agree with TRBD2. CDR1 DFQATT and CDR2 SNEGSKA come from the germline V gene (reference sequence). The ends lost 6 bases at V and 0 bases at J; junction bases unmatched: 9. The CDR3 is 15 amino acids. In DNA, the CDR3 is TGCAGTGCCGAGATCCGGGACTATAGCACAGATACGCAGTATTTT. It yields the protein CSAEIRDYSTDTQYF.

The rearrangement uses TRBV7-9 and TRBJ1-1; no definite D call. This CDR3 has 14 amino acids. Germline lookup yields CDR1 SEHNR and CDR2 FQNEAQ (reference sequence). The V end was cut by 2 bases, the J end by 4 bases, with 11 bases between. The CDR3 bases are TGTGCCAGCAGCTTAAGGGCAGGCCCCACTGAAGCTTTCTTT. Translated, it gives CASSLRAGPTEAFF.

This clonotype was seen only a few times. The rearrangement uses TRBV12-3 or TRBV12-4 and TRBJ2-4, with TRBD1 matching over 10 bases. The length of the CDR3 is 14 residues. V shed 7 bases, J shed 5 bases, and the junction held 5 bases outside the gene matches. The chain's CDR3 is CASTRTGGENIQYF. The CDR3 region has the DNA TGTGCCAGCACCAGGACAGGGGGAGAAAACATTCAGTACTTC.

The chain carries TRBV29-1 and TRBJ2-1, with a possible D match to TRBD1 (5 bases). Looked up from germline, CDR1 is SQVTM and CDR2 is ANQGSEA. The V gene lost 2 bases and the J gene lost 0 bases, with 11 bases spanning the gap. This CDR3 is 15 amino acids long. For the CDR3, the DNA is TGCAGCGTTGAAAGGGGCGTGAACTCCTACAATGAGCAGTTCTTC. This codes for CSVERGVNSYNEQFF.

This clonotype was recorded a few times. The V and J genes are TRBV6-1 and TRBJ2-7; D might be TRBD1 (6 bases). Per germline, CDR1 MNHNS and CDR2 SASEGT. The ends were cut back, 10 bases at V and 1 base at J, with 14 bases in the middle. This CDR3 contains 13 residues. CDR3 region: CATSWTESYEQYV. The CDR3 bases are TGTGCCACCTCCTGGACAGAATCCTACGAGCAGTACGTC.

This clonotype has more than one count but fewer than ten. This chain links TRBV5-1 with TRBJ1-6; the D gene is possibly TRBD1 (6 bases). The germline CDR1 and CDR2 sequences are SGHRS and YFSETQ. This CDR3 contains 17 residues. V lost 0 bases and J lost 5, with 15 bases in between. The CDR3 loop reads CASSLVGRGPDNSPLHF. The CDR3 nucleotides read TGCGCCAGCAGCTTGGTGGGCAGGGGCCCCGATAATTCACCCCTCCACTTT.

This clonotype was observed a handful of times. V is TRBV3-1 and J is TRBJ1-5; TRBD1 aligns across 9 bases. J lost 11 bases, V lost 1 base, and 9 bases had no gene match. Germline V gene data show CDR1 as LGHDT and CDR2 as YNNKEL (reference sequence). The length of the CDR3 is 15 residues. The chain's CDR3 is CASSQGTGEHGAQHF. The CDR3 coding sequence is TGTGCCAGCAGCCAAGGGACAGGGGAACATGGGGCCCAGCATTTT.

This chain connects TRBV5-1 to TRBJ1-1, with 9 positions matching TRBD1. The CDR3 is 16 amino acids. V was clipped by 3 bases and J by 3 bases; unmatched bases: 9. Germline assignment: CDR1 SGHRS and CDR2 YFSETQ. Written as DNA, the CDR3 is TGCGCCAGCAGCTCCGGGACAGGGTTTAGGGACACTGAAGCTTTCTTT. Protein: CASSSGTGFRDTEAFF.

This clonotype has just a few counts. The chain uses TRBV15 and TRBJ2-3; TRBD1 matches 10 bases. The CDR3 loop spans 14 amino acids. V lost 4 bases and J lost 6; bases outside the gene matches: 4. Germline V gives CDR1 LNHNV, CDR2 YYDKDF (reference sequence). Written as DNA, the CDR3 is TGTGCCACCAGCACCAGACAGGGGGCCGATACGCAGTATTTT. Protein product: CATSTRQGADTQYF.

This chain connects TRBV11-2 to TRBJ2-1, with a weak D call TRBD1 (6 bases). V lost 5 bases and J lost 5, with 10 bases in between. The CDR3 totals 13 residues. Germline assignment: CDR1 SGHAT and CDR2 FQNNGV. CDR3 nucleotides: TGTGCCAGCAGCACCCGGACAGACAATGAGCAGTTCTTC. Its protein product is CASSTRTDNEQFF.

Only a few counts were recorded for this clonotype. This chain joins TRBV27 and TRBJ1-4; D is ambiguous. V was pared by 6 bases and J by 0 bases, with 20 bases between. The CDR3 covers 18 residues. In germline, CDR1 is MNHEY, CDR2 SMNVEV (reference sequence). The CDR3: CASSPGLTLPATNEKLFF. The DNA for the CDR3 is TGTGCCAGCAGCCCGGGATTGACCCTTCCAGCAACTAATGAAAAACTGTTTTTT.

This clonotype was seen only a few times. This chain links TRBV7-9 with TRBJ2-3; 8 bases are a match to TRBD1. With 5 bases clipped from V and 1 base from J, the junction kept 5 bases outside the gene matches. This CDR3 has 15 amino acids. In germline, CDR1 is SEHNR, CDR2 FQNEAQ (reference sequence). CDR3 in DNA: TGTGCCAGCAGCCCGATGGGACAGGGCACAGATACGCAGTATTTT. Translation gives CASSPMGQGTDTQYF.

This chain links TRBV2 with TRBJ2-7; D might be TRBD1 (6 bases). The germline gives CDR1 SNHLY, CDR2 FYNNEI. The CDR3 length is 15 residues. V was shortened by 4 bases and J by 0 bases, with 13 bases between the two germline ends. Here the CDR3 DNA reads TGTGCCAGCAGTGTTCTGGGGACATCCTCCTACGAGCAGTACGTC. As protein: CASSVLGTSSYEQYV.

This clonotype was observed at least ten times. The rearrangement uses TRBV29-1 and TRBJ1-1; no definite D call. The CDR3 spans 12 residues. Trimming pared 4 bases from V and 2 bases from J, leaving 8 bases between. Germline V gene sequence: CDR1 SQVTM, CDR2 ANQGSEA. CDR3 amino acids: CSVGTANTEAFF. The CDR3 nucleotides read TGCAGCGTTGGGACGGCAAACACTGAAGCTTTCTTT.